Listed here are 25 T cell receptor beta chains from one sample, sequenced in a study of blood T cell repertoires in COVID-19. TCRdb's copy holds only in-frame clones and misses some; the assay was immunoSEQ multiplex PCR. The data contain tens of thousands of clones, approximately 79% of them singletons. The sample taken for sequencing was peripheral blood. These receptors came from a human donor in a cohort sampled during active COVID-19.

This chain joins TRBV27 and TRBJ1-5; 8 nucleotides line up with TRBD1. Germline-derived CDR1 and CDR2 are MNHEY and SMNVEV (reference sequence). This CDR3 is built from 14 residues. The ends lost 2 bases at V and 9 bases at J; junction bases unmatched: 6. The CDR3 protein is CASSLARGPGPQHF. Written as DNA, the CDR3 is TGTGCCAGCAGTTTAGCCAGGGGGCCTGGGCCCCAGCATTTT.

This clone came up once. The chain combines TRBV19 with TRBJ1-2; 7 bases map to TRBD1. Losses at the gene ends were 4 bases for V and 2 bases for J; bases not matched to a gene: 7. From germline, CDR1 is LNHDA and CDR2 SQIVND (reference sequence). The CDR3 spans 15 residues. The CDR3 sequence is CASSKSGQRNYGYTF. The CDR3 nucleotides read TGTGCCAGTAGTAAGTCGGGACAGCGGAACTATGGCTACACCTTC.

V usage is TRBV19 and J usage is TRBJ1-3; D gene uncertain. Germline CDR1 and CDR2: LNHDA and SQIVND (reference sequence). Trimming cost V 6 bases and J 0 bases, with 12 bases left between them. The CDR3 is 15 amino acids. Here the CDR3 reads CASRSVTSSGNTIYF. The CDR3 DNA reads TGTGCCAGTAGATCCGTCACGAGCTCTGGAAACACCATATATTTT.

This chain uses TRBV7-9 with TRBJ1-1; TRBD1 aligns across 10 bases. Trimming removed 0 bases from V and 5 bases from J; junction bases left unmatched: 12. The CDR3 sequence is 18 residues long. Germline V lookup: CDR1 SEHNR, CDR2 FQNEAQ (reference sequence). The CDR3 reads CASSLARDRGRRGTEAFF. DNA for the CDR3: TGTGCCAGCAGCTTAGCAAGAGACAGGGGGCGCCGGGGTACTGAAGCTTTCTTT.

The gene calls are TRBV6-6 and TRBJ2-3; weak D call: TRBD2 (6 bases). V lost 7 bases and J 1 base, leaving 15 bases between the germline ends. Germline V gene data show CDR1 as MNHNY and CDR2 as SVGAGI (reference sequence). This CDR3 has 15 amino acids. Here the CDR3 reads CASKRGGGGTDTQYF. In DNA, the CDR3 is TGTGCCAGCAAACGGGGCGGCGGGGGCACAGATACGCAGTATTTT.

The rearrangement uses TRBV2 and TRBJ2-7; 7 nucleotides align to TRBD2. This CDR3 is built from 10 residues. The germline V gene has CDR1 SNHLY and CDR2 FYNNEI. Germline trimming cut 8 bases from V and 6 bases from J; bases unmatched to any gene: 1. The CDR3 region is CASGGGEQYF. The CDR3 DNA follows: TGTGCCAGCGGGGGGGGCGAGCAGTACTTC.

The chain carries TRBV27 and TRBJ1-2; 9 bases map to TRBD1. This CDR3 has 17 amino acids. V lost 0 bases, J lost 2 bases, and 7 bases stayed unmatched. CDR1 and CDR2 from the germline V gene are MNHEY and SMNVEV (reference sequence). This CDR3 is CASSLSYWTGENYGYTF. The CDR3 DNA is TGTGCCAGCAGTTTATCGTATTGGACAGGGGAAAACTATGGCTACACCTTC.

This chain uses TRBV27 with TRBJ1-1; D may be TRBD1 (5 bases). CDR1 and CDR2 from the germline V gene are MNHEY and SMNVEV (reference sequence). The CDR3 runs 16 residues. Trimming removed 2 bases from V and 5 bases from J, with 18 bases in between. The CDR3 reads CASSLGPGWVPTEAFF. The CDR3 DNA sequence: TGTGCCAGCAGTTTAGGGCCAGGGTGGGTCCCGACTGAAGCTTTCTTT.

The chain links TRBV28 to TRBJ2-5, with 10 bases aligning to TRBD2. After removal of 4 bases from V and 0 bases from J, the junction contained 11 bases not matched to a gene. This CDR3 has 18 amino acids. Germline-derived CDR1 and CDR2 are MDHEN and SYDVKM. Here the CDR3 DNA reads TGTGCCAGCAGTTCCCGCCTCAGGACTAGCGGAAACCAAGAGACCCAGTACTTC. Its protein is CASSSRLRTSGNQETQYF.

The chain has TRBV28 and TRBJ1-6; perhaps TRBD1 as D (6 bases). The CDR3 contains 13 residues. Looked up from germline, CDR1 is MDHEN and CDR2 is SYDVKM. The ends were cut back, 6 bases at V and 7 bases at J, with 10 bases in the middle. CDR3 sequence reads: CASSWTENSPLHF. The CDR3, as DNA: TGTGCCAGCAGCTGGACAGAGAATTCACCCCTCCACTTT. Looking up the rest from reference TRBV28 and TRBJ1-6 gives the full variable domain: DVKVTQSSRYLVKRTGEKVFLECVQDMDHENMFWYRQDPGLGLRLIYFSYDVKMKEKGDIPEGYSVSREKKERFSLILESASTNQTSMYLCASSWTENSPLHFGNGTRLTVT.

This clone showed up just a few times. The rearrangement links TRBV6-1 to TRBJ1-2, with D tentatively TRBD1 (5 bases). Germline V gene sequence: CDR1 MNHNS, CDR2 SASEGT. CDR3 length: 13 residues. Between the trimmed V and J ends, which lost 1 base and 2 bases, there was a span of 5 bases. The CDR3 coding sequence is TGTGCCAGCAGTGAAGGGGGCAACTATGGCTACACCTTC. Translating it yields CASSEGGNYGYTF.

This chain joins TRBV2 and TRBJ1-2; 7 bases map to TRBD1. CDR3 length: 13 amino acids. V trimming: 6 bases; J trimming: 4 bases; junction bases outside the gene matches: 5. CDR1 is SNHLY and CDR2 is FYNNEI in the germline V gene. The CDR3: CASSPRGIYGYTF. The CDR3 DNA sequence: TGTGCCAGCAGCCCCAGGGGGATCTATGGCTACACCTTC.

V usage is TRBV11-2 and J usage is TRBJ1-1; D not resolved. Trimming removed 5 bases from V and 1 base from J, with 17 bases in between. Germline V CDR1 and CDR2: SGHAT, FQNNGV. The CDR3 contains 16 residues. The CDR3 DNA reads TGTGCCAGCAGCCAAGTCAGACGATACAGGAACACTGAAGCTTTCTTT. Translated: CASSQVRRYRNTEAFF.

This chain uses TRBV7-9 with TRBJ2-7, with D possibly being TRBD2 (5 bases). V lost 5 bases and J lost 1, with 15 bases in between. Germline V lookup: CDR1 SEHNR, CDR2 FQNEAQ (reference sequence). This CDR3 is 15 amino acids long. CDR3: CASSPPGLRSYEQYF. The DNA for the CDR3 is TGTGCCAGCAGCCCCCCCGGACTCCGATCCTACGAGCAGTACTTC.

The rearrangement uses TRBV6-5 and TRBJ1-2, with 7 bases fitting TRBD1. Germline CDR1 reads MNHEY; CDR2 reads SVGAGI. With 4 bases clipped from V and 9 bases from J, the junction kept 5 bases outside the gene matches. The CDR3 is 12 amino acids. CDR3 bases: TGTGCCAGCAGTTTCGACAGGGAGAGCTACACCTTC. Translation: CASSFDRESYTF.

J is TRBJ1-5 and V is TRBV9; tentative D call: TRBD1 (6 bases). The CDR3 covers 14 residues. CDR1 is SGDLS and CDR2 is YYNGEE in the germline V gene. V lost 4 bases and J 6 bases, leaving 14 bases between the germline ends. The CDR3 loop is CASSRGGGPQPQHF. As DNA, the CDR3 is TGTGCCAGCAGCCGAGGGGGGGGCCCTCAGCCCCAGCATTTT.

This rearrangement joins TRBV15 to TRBJ2-1; weak D call: TRBD1 (6 bases). Trimming pared 2 bases from V and 8 bases from J, leaving 10 bases between. This CDR3 has 13 amino acids. CDR1 is LNHNV, CDR2 YYDKDF, per germline (reference sequence). CDR3 region: CATSRNRVDEQFF. CDR3 DNA: TGTGCCACCAGCAGAAACAGGGTCGATGAGCAGTTCTTC.

The chain is built from TRBV2 and TRBJ2-7, with D possibly being TRBD1 (6 bases). CDR3 length: 12 amino acids. The V gene's germline CDR1 is SNHLY and CDR2 FYNNEI. V shed 8 bases and J shed 2 bases, with 10 bases lying between them. DNA of the CDR3: TGTGCCAGCGTTGCAGGGGCCTACGAGCAGTACTTC. This encodes CASVAGAYEQYF.

This rearrangement joins TRBV7-2 to TRBJ2-7, with a possible D match to TRBD2 (5 bases). Trimming removed 0 bases at V and 2 bases at J, with 14 bases between. Germline CDR1 reads SGHTA; CDR2 reads FQGNSA. The CDR3 is made up of 16 amino acids. The CDR3 is CASSLAPITSPYEQYF. Written as DNA, the CDR3 is TGTGCCAGCAGCTTAGCGCCGATCACTAGTCCCTACGAGCAGTACTTC.

The genes are TRBV30 and TRBJ2-1; D remains ambiguous. Trimming removed 3 bases at V and 0 bases at J, with 9 bases between. The CDR3 loop spans 14 amino acids. Per germline, CDR1 GTSNPN and CDR2 SVGIG (reference sequence). The CDR3 sequence is CAWRYSSSYNEQFF. Written as DNA, the CDR3 is TGTGCCTGGAGATACTCGAGCTCCTACAATGAGCAGTTCTTC.

This clone was observed a single time. CDR3 amino acids: CASGPGTVNEQFF. The CDR3 DNA reads TGTGCTAGTGGCCCGGGGACAGTCAATGAGCAGTTCTTC. The chain couples TRBV12-5 to TRBJ2-1; TRBD1 aligns across 7 bases. The CDR3 loop spans 13 amino acids. Germline V CDR1 and CDR2: LGHNT, FRNRAP. V dropped 6 bases and J dropped 6; count of bases not matched to a gene: 5. Full variable domain (rest looked up from reference TRBV12-5 and TRBJ2-1): DARVTQTPRHKVTEMGQEVTMRCQPILGHNTVFWYRQTMMQGLELLAYFRNRAPLDDSGMPKDRFSAEMPDATLATLKIQPSEPRDSAVYFCASGPGTVNEQFFGPGTRLTVL.

The J gene is TRBJ1-2, the V gene TRBV6-5, with a tentative D call TRBD1 (5 bases). From germline, CDR1 is MNHEY and CDR2 SVGAGI. The CDR3 has 15 residues. V lost 2 bases and J 2 bases, leaving 12 bases between the germline ends. CDR3 nucleotide sequence: TGTGCCAGCAGTTACGGGGGGGGTCGGAACTATGGCTACACCTTC. Translation: CASSYGGGRNYGYTF.

The J gene is TRBJ1-1, the V gene TRBV5-4; D uncertain. V was pared by 1 base and J by 3 bases, with 10 bases between. The CDR3 sequence is 14 residues long. The germline V gene has CDR1 SGHNT and CDR2 YYREEE (reference sequence). CDR3 region: CASSLRGIHTEAFF. DNA for the CDR3: TGTGCCAGCAGCTTGCGAGGGATTCACACTGAAGCTTTCTTT.

The chain employs TRBV7-9 and TRBJ1-1; D is unresolved. Germline-derived CDR1 and CDR2 are SEHNR and FQNEAQ (reference sequence). This CDR3 region has 12 residues. The V and J ends lost 10 bases and 0 bases respectively, with 9 bases between them. The CDR3 DNA sequence: TGTGCCAACGGTTATATGAACACTGAAGCTTTCTTT. Amino acid sequence: CANGYMNTEAFF.

The chain is built from TRBV7-8 and TRBJ1-3, with 12 bases identical to TRBD1. There are 17 residues in the CDR3. V lost 7 bases to trimming and J lost 1 base; unmatched junction nucleotides: 8. CDR1 is SGHVS and CDR2 is FQNEAQ in the germline V gene. The CDR3 DNA reads TGTGCCAGCATCCGGGACAGGGGGCTTCTTTCTGGAAACACCATATATTTT. The encoded protein is CASIRDRGLLSGNTIYF.